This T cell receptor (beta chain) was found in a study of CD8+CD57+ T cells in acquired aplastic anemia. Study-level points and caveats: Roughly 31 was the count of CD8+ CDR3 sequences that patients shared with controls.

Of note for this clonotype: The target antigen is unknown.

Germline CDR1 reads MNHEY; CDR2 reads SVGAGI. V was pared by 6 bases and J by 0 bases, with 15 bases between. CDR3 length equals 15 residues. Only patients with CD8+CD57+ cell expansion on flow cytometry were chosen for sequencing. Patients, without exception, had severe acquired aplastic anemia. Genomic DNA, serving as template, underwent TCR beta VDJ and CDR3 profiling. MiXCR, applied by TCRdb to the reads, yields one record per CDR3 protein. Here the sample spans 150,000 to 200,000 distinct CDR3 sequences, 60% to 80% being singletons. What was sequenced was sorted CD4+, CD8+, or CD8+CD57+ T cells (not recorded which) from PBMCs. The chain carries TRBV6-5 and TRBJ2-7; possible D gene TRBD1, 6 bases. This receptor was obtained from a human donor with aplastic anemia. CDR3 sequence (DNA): TGTGCCAGCAGATTAACCAAGACAGGCTCCTACGAGCAGTACTTC. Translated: CASRLTKTGSYEQYF.